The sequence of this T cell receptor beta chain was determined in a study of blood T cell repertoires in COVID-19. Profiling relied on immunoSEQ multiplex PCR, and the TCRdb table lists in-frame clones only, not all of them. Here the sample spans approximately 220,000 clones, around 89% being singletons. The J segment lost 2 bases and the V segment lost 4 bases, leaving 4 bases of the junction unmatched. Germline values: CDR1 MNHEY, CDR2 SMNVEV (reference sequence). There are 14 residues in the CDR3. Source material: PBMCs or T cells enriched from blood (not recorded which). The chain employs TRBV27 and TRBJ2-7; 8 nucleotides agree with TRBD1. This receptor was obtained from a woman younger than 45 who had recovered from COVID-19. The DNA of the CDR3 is TGTGCCAGCAGTTGGACAGGGAAGGCCTACGAGCAGTACTTC. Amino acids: CASSWTGKAYEQYF.